Each of the 22 T cell receptor beta chains below was sequenced from the same sample in a study of radiation and T cells in renal cell carcinoma. Assay used: immunoSEQ multiplex PCR; TCRdb lists only in-frame clones, some missing. The sample shows 130,000 to 150,000 clones, about 88% of them seen only once. Time point denoted: blood 4 weeks post-SBRT, at nephrectomy. Treatment denoted: 15 Gy SBRT to primary tumor, nephrectomy 4 weeks later. This sample comprised blood, obtained from a patient whose treatment included radiotherapy and nephrectomy. The receptors were gathered from a woman between 50 and 59 years old with renal cell carcinoma.

The rearrangement links TRBV9 to TRBJ1-2; no firm D call. Trimming removed 3 bases at V and 4 bases at J, with 16 bases between. The CDR3 sequence is 15 residues long. In germline, CDR1 is SGDLS, CDR2 YYNGEE. The CDR3 coding sequence is TGTGCCAGCAGCGAATCGACATCCTCGGGCTATGGCTACACCTTC. It yields the protein CASSESTSSGYGYTF.

The genes are TRBV25-1 and TRBJ1-3, with a tentative D call TRBD1 (5 bases). The CDR3 contains 15 residues. Germline CDR1 is MGHDK and CDR2 is SYGVNS. Trimming pared 1 base from V and 4 bases from J, leaving 11 bases between. The CDR3: CASSEFGGEGNTIYF. The CDR3, as DNA: TGTGCCAGCAGTGAATTTGGGGGGGAGGGAAACACCATATATTTT.

The rearrangement links TRBV11-2 to TRBJ2-7; 9 positions agree with TRBD2. The CDR3 runs 14 residues. The J segment lost 7 bases and the V segment lost 2 bases, leaving 6 bases of the junction unmatched. CDR1 is SGHAT, CDR2 FQNNGV, per germline. The CDR3 DNA reads as TGTGCCAGCAGCTTACTAGCGGGACGTCTGGAGCAGTACTTC. It is translated as CASSLLAGRLEQYF.

Note on this clone: The sample contains more than one DNA sequence encoding this CDR3. This sequence joins TRBV7-2 and TRBJ2-6; D remains ambiguous. The CDR3 contains 13 residues. Germline CDR1 and CDR2: SGHTA and FQGNSA. V gave up 2 bases and J gave up 2 bases, with 1 base separating them. CDR3 sequence: CASSLPGANVLTF. The CDR3 DNA is TGTGCCAGCAGCTTACCTGGGGCCAACGTCCTGACTTTC.

The rearrangement uses TRBV5-8 and TRBJ1-2; D not certain. The germline V gene encodes CDR1 SGHTS and CDR2 YDEGEE. This CDR3 has 14 residues. Trimming stripped 1 base from V and 2 bases from J, with 9 bases between. The CDR3 loop is CASSLYAENYGYTF. DNA of the CDR3: TGTGCCAGCAGCTTGTACGCAGAAAACTATGGCTACACCTTC.

The rearrangement links TRBV25-1 to TRBJ1-2; possible D gene TRBD1, 5 bases. The CDR3 has 13 residues. Germline lookup yields CDR1 MGHDK and CDR2 SYGVNS. Deletions cut 3 bases from V and 5 bases from J, with 10 bases between. The CDR3 nucleotides read TGTGCCAGCAGTGATCCCGGGGGTTATGGCTACACCTTC. Translated: CASSDPGGYGYTF.

V usage is TRBV5-4 and J usage is TRBJ1-2; weak D call: TRBD1 (6 bases). The V gene's germline CDR1 is SGHNT and CDR2 YYREEE (reference sequence). The CDR3 runs to 15 residues. Trimming cost V 3 bases and J 6 bases, with 18 bases left between them. The CDR3 region is CASSSRRGGVDGYTF. CDR3 bases: TGTGCCAGCAGCTCCCGGAGAGGGGGAGTTGATGGCTACACCTTC.

Turning to this clone: Other DNA sequences in the same sample also yield this CDR3. The chain carries TRBV18 and TRBJ1-5, with 7 bases lining up with TRBD1. V dropped 6 bases and J dropped 1; count of bases not matched to a gene: 3. Germline CDR1 KGHSH, CDR2 LQKENI. The CDR3 has 14 amino acids. As DNA, the CDR3 is TGTGCCAGCTCTCCGGGACAGAGCAATCAGCCCCAGCATTTT. Its translation: CASSPGQSNQPQHF.

The chain combines TRBV7-9 with TRBJ1-5; 7 bases are shared with TRBD1. From germline, CDR1 is SEHNR and CDR2 FQNEAQ (reference sequence). The ends lost 1 base at V and 3 bases at J; junction bases unmatched: 6. This CDR3 is built from 16 residues. The CDR3: CASSLGTTGNNQPQHF. The CDR3, as DNA: TGTGCCAGCAGCTTAGGGACGACAGGGAACAATCAGCCCCAGCATTTT.

The rearrangement links TRBV5-4 to TRBJ2-2; D is possibly TRBD1 or TRBD2 (5 bases each). CDR1 is SGHNT and CDR2 is YYREEE in the germline V gene (reference sequence). V lost 2 bases, J lost 6 bases, and 26 bases lay in between. The CDR3 has 19 residues. The CDR3 DNA follows: TGTGCCAGCAGCTTCCCTTTGACACGGGGCTTTTTAATAGCCGGGGAGCTGTTTTTT. This encodes CASSFPLTRGFLIAGELFF.

The chain has TRBV28 and TRBJ1-1; tentative D call: TRBD1 (6 bases). V lost 5 bases and J 0 bases, leaving 10 bases between the germline ends. This CDR3 has 14 amino acids. Per germline, CDR1 MDHEN and CDR2 SYDVKM. The CDR3 loop is CASSPGAMNTEAFF. The CDR3 DNA follows: TGTGCCAGCAGTCCGGGGGCAATGAACACTGAAGCTTTCTTT.

This chain joins TRBV19 and TRBJ1-5; tentative D call: TRBD1 (6 bases). Germline V gene data show CDR1 as LNHDA and CDR2 as SQIVND (reference sequence). The CDR3 is 17 amino acids. Trimming took 4 bases from V and 6 from J, leaving 22 bases between them. CDR3 sequence (DNA): TGTGCCAGTAGTACCAAACCTACAGGGTTGATTAGTCAGCCCCAGCATTTT. This encodes CASSTKPTGLISQPQHF.

The rearrangement joins TRBV19 to TRBJ2-2; 9 positions match TRBD1. The CDR3 is 17 residues long. V shed 4 bases, J shed 5 bases, and the junction held 11 bases outside the gene matches. CDR1 is LNHDA, CDR2 SQIVND, per germline (reference sequence). This CDR3 reads CASSNYDRGIRTGELFF. CDR3 bases: TGTGCCAGTAGTAATTACGACAGGGGGATAAGAACCGGGGAGCTGTTTTTT.

V is TRBV6-5 and J is TRBJ2-7; D uncertain. Germline V CDR1 and CDR2: MNHEY, SVGAGI. V lost 6 bases and J 6 bases, leaving 12 bases between the germline ends. CDR3 size: 12 residues. The CDR3 region is CASRVPTGEQYF. CDR3 sequence (DNA): TGTGCCAGCAGGGTTCCTACGGGCGAGCAGTACTTC.

The table lists this clone with a few counts. The genes are TRBV6-5 and TRBJ1-2; possible D gene TRBD1, 5 bases. V lost 5 bases and J lost 3, with 13 bases in between. The CDR3 contains 14 residues. Germline assignment: CDR1 MNHEY and CDR2 SVGAGI. The CDR3 reads CASSSSRGDYGYTF. The CDR3 DNA is TGTGCCAGCAGTAGCTCCCGGGGGGACTATGGCTACACCTTC.

V and J are TRBV9 and TRBJ2-5; D is perhaps TRBD2 (5 bases). The ends were cut back, 4 bases at V and 4 bases at J, with 11 bases in the middle. Germline CDR1 is SGDLS and CDR2 is YYNGEE. The CDR3 has 13 amino acids. The CDR3 sequence: CASSLSGSETQYF. In nucleotides, the CDR3 is TGTGCCAGCAGCTTGTCGGGGTCAGAGACCCAGTACTTC. Filled out from reference TRBV9 and TRBJ2-5, the complete variable domain reads DSGVTQTPKHLITATGQRVTLRCSPRSGDLSVYWYQQSLDQGLQFLIQYYNGEERAKGNILERFSAQQFPDLHSELNLSSLELGDSALYFCASSLSGSETQYFGPGTRLLVL.

This clone came up a few times. This chain joins TRBV28 and TRBJ1-5; the D gene is possibly TRBD1 (5 bases). CDR3 length equals 14 residues. V lost 2 bases and J 4 bases, leaving 9 bases between the germline ends. The germline gives CDR1 MDHEN, CDR2 SYDVKM. The CDR3 sequence is CASSLGTANQPQHF. The CDR3 nucleotides are TGTGCCAGCAGTTTAGGGACGGCGAATCAGCCCCAGCATTTT.

This clone has a handful of counts. In DNA form, the CDR3 reads TGCGCCAGCAGCCCAAGATCGGGCGTGCCGGGGGGCTACACCTTC. Translating gives CASSPRSGVPGGYTF. The chain is built from TRBV4-3 and TRBJ1-2; no definite D call. The CDR3 is made up of 15 amino acids. Germline CDR1 is LGHNA and CDR2 is YSLEER. The V gene lost 4 bases and the J gene lost 8 bases, with 20 bases spanning the gap.

The rearrangement joins TRBV15 to TRBJ1-3, with D uncertain. V was shortened by 0 bases and J by 3 bases, with 9 bases between the two germline ends. The CDR3 loop spans 15 amino acids. CDR1 is LNHNV and CDR2 is YYDKDF in the germline V gene (reference sequence). The CDR3 loop is CATSREPGVGNTIYF. For the CDR3, the DNA is TGTGCCACCAGCAGAGAGCCCGGGGTTGGAAACACCATATATTTT. The full variable domain, in which reference TRBV15 and TRBJ1-3 provide the parts outside the CDR3, is DAMVIQNPRYQVTQFGKPVTLSCSQTLNHNVMYWYQQKSSQAPKLLFHYYDKDFNNEADTPDNFQSRRPNTSFCFLDIRSPGLGDTAMYLCATSREPGVGNTIYFGEGSWLTVV.

This chain links TRBV30 with TRBJ1-3; D is uncertain. The CDR3 sequence is 12 residues long. The germline CDR1 and CDR2 sequences are GTSNPN and SVGIG (reference sequence). The germline V and J ends were trimmed by 5 bases and 0 bases, with 5 bases remaining between them. The CDR3, as DNA: TGTGCCTGGTGCCTCTCTGGAAACACCATATATTTT. Encoded protein: CAWCLSGNTIYF.

The rearrangement joins TRBV27 to TRBJ2-7; D is possibly TRBD1 (6 bases). This CDR3 comprises 14 residues. Germline CDR1 and CDR2: MNHEY and SMNVEV (reference sequence). With 6 bases removed from V and 6 bases from J, the gap between germline ends came to 18 bases. The CDR3 here is CASSNRLQGAEQYF. Here the CDR3 DNA reads TGTGCCAGCAGCAACCGATTACAGGGCGCCGAGCAGTACTTC.

The rearrangement joins TRBV7-2 to TRBJ2-7, with D uncertain. CDR3 length: 12 residues. Germline CDR1 is SGHTA and CDR2 is FQGNSA. Trimming left V 7 bases short and J 0 bases short, with 7 bases between. The CDR3 DNA is TGTGCCAGCACCTTGAGCTCCTACGAGCAGTACTTC. It codes for CASTLSSYEQYF. Looking up the rest from reference TRBV7-2 and TRBJ2-7 gives the full variable domain: GAGVSQSPSNKVTEKGKDVELRCDPISGHTALYWYRQSLGQGLEFLIYFQGNSAPDKSGLPSDRFSAERTGGSVSTLTIQRTQQEDSAVYLCASTLSSYEQYFGPGTRLTVT.